Below, 21 T cell receptor beta chains from the same sample are listed, as sequenced in a study of T cells in Graves' hyperthyroidism and ophthalmopathy. TCR beta CDR3 regions were amplified from RNA. HTBI primers drove first-round RT-PCR of the TCR CDR3. TCRdb reanalysed the multiplex PCR reads using MiXCR and keeps one entry per CDR3 protein. The sample has around 760,000 distinct CDR3 sequences, just over 35% seen once; the top ten hold roughly 30%. The sample was blood. The receptors shown here come from a middle-aged woman with Graves' hyperthyroidism.

For this clonotype: No conserved phenylalanine or tryptophan is present at the end of the CDR3, so a read error is the likely explanation. The chain couples TRBV4-3 to TRBJ2-7, with 7 positions matching TRBD1. CDR3 length equals 16 residues. CDR1 LGHNA and CDR2 YSLEER come from the germline V gene. After removal of 1 base from V and 2 bases from J, the junction contained 8 bases not matched to a gene. CDR3: CASSQVGGPGPYEQYL. CDR3 in DNA: TGCGCCAGCAGCCAAGTAGGGGGCCCGGGCCCCTACGAGCAGTACCTC.

The gene calls are TRBV7-2 and TRBJ1-1, with D possibly TRBD1 on 5 matching bases. This CDR3 contains 12 residues. The germline CDR1 and CDR2 sequences are SGHTA and FQGNSA. The germline V and J ends were trimmed by 7 bases and 10 bases, with 16 bases remaining between them. The CDR3 coding sequence is TGTGCCAGCACCCTTTCACGGGGGGGAGCTTTCTTT. Its translation is CASTLSRGGAFF.

The chain has TRBV7-2 and TRBJ2-7; tentatively, D is TRBD1 or TRBD2 (5 bases each). The CDR3 loop spans 16 amino acids. Per germline, CDR1 SGHTA and CDR2 FQGNSA. Trimming stripped 0 bases from V and 2 bases from J, with 14 bases between. The CDR3 sequence is CASSLALGPRAYEQYF. For the CDR3, the DNA is TGTGCCAGCAGCTTAGCGCTGGGACCGCGAGCCTACGAGCAGTACTTC.

Of note for this clonotype: Germline and junction disagree at one end, which may indicate a read error. The V gene is TRBV7-2, the J gene TRBJ1-3; D remains unclear. This CDR3 contains 16 residues. Germline V CDR1 and CDR2: SGHTA, FQGNSA. This CDR3 is CDSSQDMRASGNTIYF. For the CDR3, the DNA is TGTGACAGCAGCCAAGATATGAGAGCCTCTGGAAACACCATATATTTT.

The rearrangement joins TRBV2 to TRBJ2-3; possibly TRBD2 for D (5 bases). V lost 3 bases and J lost 2, with 9 bases in between. The CDR3 runs to 14 residues. Germline V gives CDR1 SNHLY, CDR2 FYNNEI. DNA for the CDR3: TGTGCCAGCAGTGAGGGAGCGGCCACAGATACGCAGTATTTT. As protein: CASSEGAATDTQYF.

This sequence joins TRBV14 and TRBJ2-7, with 11 bases aligning to TRBD2. The CDR3 runs 16 residues. V lost 4 bases to trimming and J lost 4 bases; unmatched junction nucleotides: 9. CDR1 and CDR2 from the germline V gene are SGHDN and FVKESK. The CDR3, as DNA: TGTGCCAGCAGCCCCTCCCCGGGACTAGCGGCTTACGAGCAGTACTTC. Translated, it gives CASSPSPGLAAYEQYF.

This clonotype was detected many times. A read error may produce the germline difference seen at one junction end. The chain couples TRBV7-7 to TRBJ2-7; 8 bases fit TRBD2. Germline assignment: CDR1 SSHAT and CDR2 FNYEAQ (reference sequence). This CDR3 region has 14 residues. The CDR3 DNA reads as TGTGCTAGCAGCCAATCTAGCGGGTCATACGAGCAGTACTTC. It codes for CASSQSSGSYEQYF.

The chain links TRBV7-8 to TRBJ1-2; maybe TRBD1 (5 bases). V lost 5 bases and J lost 6, with 25 bases in between. Germline V gene data show CDR1 as SGHVS and CDR2 as FQNEAQ. The CDR3 runs to 17 residues. The CDR3 DNA reads TGTGCCAGCAGCCGATATTCCGGGGCCTCTCCCTCCAATGGCTACACCTTC. It is translated as CASSRYSGASPSNGYTF.

The table lists this clonotype with many counts. The chain couples TRBV7-9 to TRBJ2-6, with 7 bases identical to TRBD1. J was trimmed by 0 bases and V by 0 bases; bases with no gene match: 2. CDR1 and CDR2 (germline): SEHNR, FQNEAQ (reference sequence). The CDR3 is made up of 17 amino acids. CDR3 sequence reads: CASSLARGRSGANVLTF. CDR3 bases: TGTGCCAGCAGCTTAGCGAGGGGGCGCTCTGGGGCCAACGTCCTGACTTTC.

The V call is TRBV6-5, the J call TRBJ1-1, with D maybe TRBD1 (5 bases). The germline gives CDR1 MNHEY, CDR2 SVGAGI. The CDR3 has 14 amino acids. V was shortened by 2 bases and J by 2 bases, with 9 bases between the two germline ends. CDR3 residues: CASSYRGKNTEAFF. As DNA, the CDR3 is TGTGCCAGCAGTTACAGGGGCAAAAACACTGAAGCTTTCTTT.

There are many counts of this clonotype. The chain links TRBV7-3 to TRBJ1-6; 8 bases fit TRBD1. Trimming cost V 4 bases and J 7 bases; bases outside gene matches: 6. Germline V CDR1 and CDR2: SGHTA, FQGTGA. The CDR3 is 15 residues long. The CDR3 region is CASSSQGAENSPLHF. The CDR3 coding sequence is TGTGCCAGCAGCTCCCAGGGGGCGGAAAATTCACCCCTCCACTTT.

This clonotype was detected a few times. The chain couples TRBV10-3 to TRBJ2-7; D is ambiguous. The CDR3 has 13 amino acids. Germline CDR1 reads ENHRY; CDR2 reads SYGVKD. The V gene lost 3 bases and the J gene lost 2 bases, with 8 bases spanning the gap. CDR3 amino acids: CAISEDVAYEQYF. The CDR3, as DNA: TGTGCCATCAGTGAAGACGTAGCCTACGAGCAGTACTTC.

This sequence joins TRBV19 and TRBJ1-1; D remains ambiguous. CDR3 length equals 15 residues. Germline CDR1 and CDR2: LNHDA and SQIVND (reference sequence). The V gene lost 2 bases and the J gene lost 11 bases, with 21 bases spanning the gap. CDR3 nucleotides: TGTGCCAGTAGTATAATTTTCTCGACCGACGGAGGGGCTTTCTTT. Translated, it gives CASSIIFSTDGGAFF.

The rearrangement joins TRBV14 to TRBJ2-5; D possibly corresponds to TRBD2 (6 bases). CDR1 is SGHDN and CDR2 is FVKESK in the germline V gene. This CDR3 has 17 residues. The V and J ends lost 4 bases and 2 bases respectively, with 20 bases between them. The CDR3 nucleotides read TGTGCCAGCAGCCCCCAGCCTAGCGACCACCATCAAGAGACCCAGTACTTC. Protein sequence: CASSPQPSDHHQETQYF.

This clonotype was seen ten or more times. V usage is TRBV10-3 and J usage is TRBJ1-5, with no clear D. V was shortened by 4 bases and J by 1 base, with 5 bases between the two germline ends. The germline V gene has CDR1 ENHRY and CDR2 SYGVKD. The CDR3 has 13 residues. Written as DNA, the CDR3 is TGTGCCATCAGTGGTTTAAGCAATCAGCCCCAGCATTTT. Translated, it gives CAISGLSNQPQHF.

This clonotype turned up a few times. The chain links TRBV29-1 to TRBJ1-1; D is uncertain. This CDR3 has 15 amino acids. With 4 bases removed from V and 0 bases from J, the gap between germline ends came to 15 bases. CDR1 SQVTM and CDR2 ANQGSEA come from the germline V gene. The CDR3 coding sequence is TGCAGCGTTGTTCCGCCAGCTATAATGAACACTGAAGCTTTCTTT. Amino acids: CSVVPPAIMNTEAFF.

Details on this clonotype: A clone one base away is much larger, so this may be a read error. Because it lacks the conserved phenylalanine or tryptophan at the end, this CDR3 is likely a read error. V usage is TRBV11-2 and J usage is TRBJ2-5; D gene uncertain. Trimming stripped 1 base from V and 1 base from J, with 10 bases between. CDR1 is SGHAT and CDR2 is FQNNGV in the germline V gene. There are 15 residues in the CDR3. The CDR3 region is CASSLAIRTQETQYV. CDR3 DNA sequence: TGTGCCAGCAGCTTAGCAATCCGAACCCAAGAGACCCAGTACGTC.

The chain links TRBV6-5 to TRBJ1-1; possibly TRBD1 for D (5 bases). Looked up from germline, CDR1 is MNHEY and CDR2 is SVGAGI. The ends were cut back, 4 bases at V and 4 bases at J, with 10 bases in the middle. This CDR3 is 13 amino acids long. The CDR3: CASSWGPVTEAFF. In nucleotides, the CDR3 is TGTGCCAGCAGTTGGGGACCGGTCACTGAAGCTTTCTTT.

This clonotype was observed at least ten times. The J gene is TRBJ1-2, the V gene TRBV3-1; D unresolved. CDR3 size: 14 residues. Per germline, CDR1 LGHDT and CDR2 YNNKEL (reference sequence). The germline V and J ends were trimmed by 0 bases and 4 bases, with 9 bases remaining between them. The CDR3: CASSQDLVAYGYTF. The CDR3 nucleotides are TGTGCCAGCAGCCAAGATCTCGTGGCCTATGGCTACACCTTC.

This clonotype showed up just a few times. This chain connects TRBV19 to TRBJ1-2; weak D call: TRBD1 (5 bases). V was cut by 9 bases and J by 4 bases, with 18 bases left in between. The CDR3 consists of 14 residues. Germline lookup yields CDR1 LNHDA and CDR2 SQIVND (reference sequence). CDR3 loop: CASGSTGTVYGYTF. The DNA of the CDR3 is TGTGCCAGCGGGTCGACGGGGACCGTCTATGGCTACACCTTC.

This clonotype showed up just a few times. The rearrangement joins TRBV12-3 or TRBV12-4 to TRBJ1-1; the match to TRBD1 covers 10 bases. J was trimmed by 4 bases and V by 10 bases; bases with no gene match: 6. CDR3 length equals 13 residues. CDR3 DNA: TGTGCCAACTCAGGACAGGGGGGCACTGAAGCTTTCTTT. Translating gives CANSGQGGTEAFF.